This entry lists 32 T cell receptor beta chains sequenced from one sample in a study of blood T cell repertoires in COVID-19. Assay: immunoSEQ multiplex PCR; the TCRdb copy retains only in-frame clones and omits some. The sample includes about 75,000 clones, 88% of them seen just once. The sample comprised peripheral blood. The receptors were gathered from a human donor in a cohort sampled during active COVID-19.

This rearrangement joins TRBV9 to TRBJ2-2; TRBD2 aligns across 10 bases. Germline CDR1 SGDLS, CDR2 YYNGEE. This CDR3 contains 16 residues. After removal of 2 bases from V and 5 bases from J, the junction contained 6 bases not matched to a gene. The CDR3 DNA reads as TGTGCCAGCAGCGTGAGCGGGGGGGCCCTTACCGGGGAGCTGTTTTTT. This sequence encodes CASSVSGGALTGELFF.

This clone was detected once. The rearrangement joins TRBV14 to TRBJ2-5; TRBD1 might be the D (7 bases). CDR1 SGHDN and CDR2 FVKESK come from the germline V gene. This CDR3 is 16 amino acids long. With 0 bases removed from V and 3 bases from J, the gap between germline ends came to 14 bases. The CDR3 nucleotides are TGTGCCAGCAGCCAAGATCGCGGGACAGTCAAAGAGACCCAGTACTTC. Amino acid sequence: CASSQDRGTVKETQYF.

In its sample, this clone was seen once. V and J are TRBV27 and TRBJ2-4, with unresolved D. The CDR3 contains 14 residues. The germline CDR1 and CDR2 sequences are MNHEY and SMNVEV (reference sequence). Trimming removed 6 bases from V and 3 bases from J, with 12 bases in between. In nucleotides, the CDR3 is TGTGCCAGCAGCCTGACTTCGGACAAAAACATTCAGTACTTC. Protein sequence: CASSLTSDKNIQYF.

The chain recombines TRBV28 with TRBJ1-1; D is undetermined. Germline assignment: CDR1 MDHEN and CDR2 SYDVKM. The CDR3 is made up of 17 amino acids. Between the trimmed V and J ends, which lost 3 bases and 0 bases, there was a span of 17 bases. The CDR3 sequence: CASSLAGLGLMNTEAFF. CDR3 sequence (DNA): TGTGCCAGCAGTTTGGCGGGTTTAGGCTTGATGAACACTGAAGCTTTCTTT.

CDR3 bases: TGCGCCAGCAGCTTGCAGGGAACTTCAGAGACCCAGTACTTC. Translation: CASSLQGTSETQYF. This chain uses TRBV5-1 with TRBJ2-5, with D perhaps matching TRBD1 (5 bases). Looked up from germline, CDR1 is SGHRS and CDR2 is YFSETQ. V was pared by 1 base and J by 4 bases, with 11 bases between. The CDR3 loop spans 14 amino acids.

The J gene is TRBJ1-4, the V gene TRBV23-1; perhaps TRBD1 as D (6 bases). TRBV23-1 is treated as an ORF (open reading frame) with a function not yet certain. The CDR3 sequence is 15 residues long. Trimming took 6 bases from V and 6 from J, leaving 17 bases between them. The CDR3 region has the DNA TGCGCCAGCAGCCGAGAGACAGGTGCCCATGAAAAACTGTTTTTT. Translated, it gives CASSRETGAHEKLFF.

Only a few counts were recorded for this clone. The genes are TRBV7-9 and TRBJ1-6; 9 positions agree with TRBD1. Germline trimming cut 5 bases from V and 1 base from J; bases unmatched to any gene: 6. The CDR3 sequence is 17 residues long. Germline lookup yields CDR1 SEHNR and CDR2 FQNEAQ (reference sequence). The CDR3 reads CASSPTGGLSYNSPLHF. CDR3 nucleotide sequence: TGTGCCAGCAGCCCAACAGGGGGCCTTTCCTATAATTCACCCCTCCACTTT.

The chain joins TRBV19 to TRBJ1-5; perhaps TRBD1 as D (6 bases). CDR3 length: 16 amino acids. Deletions cut 8 bases from V and 3 bases from J, with 20 bases between. Germline V gene data show CDR1 as LNHDA and CDR2 as SQIVND (reference sequence). CDR3: CASSKQGSLSNQPQHF. The CDR3 DNA follows: TGTGCCAGTTCTAAACAGGGTAGCCTATCCAATCAGCCCCAGCATTTT.

V is TRBV6-4 and J is TRBJ2-3; the match to TRBD1 covers 7 bases. J gave up 4 bases and V 6 bases, and 7 bases lay outside the gene matches. The CDR3 is made up of 14 amino acids. CDR1 MRHNA and CDR2 SNTAGT come from the germline V gene. The CDR3 region has the DNA TGTGCCAGCAGAAATACAGGGGATGCAGATACGCAGTATTTT. Encoded protein: CASRNTGDADTQYF.

The chain joins TRBV6-5 to TRBJ2-6; 7 bases agree with TRBD1. The CDR3 consists of 14 residues. The germline V gene has CDR1 MNHEY and CDR2 SVGAGI. The J segment lost 3 bases and the V segment lost 5 bases, leaving 1 base of the junction unmatched. The CDR3 is CASSRGRGANVLTF. The CDR3, as DNA: TGTGCCAGCAGTAGGGGGCGTGGGGCCAACGTCCTGACTTTC.

This sequence joins TRBV2 and TRBJ1-6, with a weak D call TRBD1 (6 bases). V lost 4 bases to trimming and J lost 10 bases, with 14 bases between them. Germline V gene lookup returns CDR1 SNHLY and CDR2 FYNNEI. This CDR3 is 14 amino acids long. The CDR3 sequence: CASSGLGAASPLHF. The DNA of the CDR3 is TGTGCCAGCAGTGGGCTGGGGGCTGCGTCACCCCTCCACTTT.

This chain connects TRBV20-1 to TRBJ2-7; D possibly corresponds to TRBD1 (6 bases). Germline assignment: CDR1 DFQATT and CDR2 SNEGSKA (reference sequence). The CDR3 contains 12 residues. Trimming removed 3 bases at V and 3 bases at J, with 9 bases between. CDR3 bases: TGCAGTGCTAGTGACAGGATCTACGAGCAGTACTTC. Its translation: CSASDRIYEQYF.

V usage is TRBV27 and J usage is TRBJ1-1; TRBD1 agrees at 9 bases. The CDR3 extends over 14 amino acids. Germline CDR1 MNHEY, CDR2 SMNVEV (reference sequence). The trim removed 6 bases at V and 2 bases at J, leaving 4 bases unmatched. CDR3 in amino acids: CASRRDRVNTEAFF. The CDR3 coding sequence is TGTGCCAGCAGGCGGGACAGGGTAAACACTGAAGCTTTCTTT.

The gene calls are TRBV6-5 and TRBJ1-6; 9 nucleotides align to TRBD1. CDR3 length: 15 amino acids. The V gene's germline CDR1 is MNHEY and CDR2 SVGAGI. The ends lost 4 bases at V and 9 bases at J; junction bases unmatched: 7. For the CDR3, the DNA is TGTGCCAGCAGTTCGGGACAGGGAAATGGTTCACCCCTCCACTTT. Residues: CASSSGQGNGSPLHF.

A single count supports this clone. This chain uses TRBV10-3 with TRBJ2-3, with D maybe TRBD2 (6 bases). CDR3 length: 15 residues. V was clipped by 4 bases and J by 2 bases, with 13 bases between them. Germline V gene lookup returns CDR1 ENHRY and CDR2 SYGVKD. This CDR3 reads CAISGLGGDTDTQYF. The CDR3 DNA reads TGTGCCATCAGTGGGTTGGGGGGAGACACAGATACGCAGTATTTT.

This clone has more than one count but fewer than ten. The CDR3 sequence is CASSLGAADTQYF. In DNA, the CDR3 is TGTGCCAGCAGTCTCGGAGCAGCAGATACGCAGTATTTT. J is TRBJ2-3 and V is TRBV12-3 or TRBV12-4, with D uncertain. The V end was cut by 5 bases, the J end by 4 bases, with 10 bases between. The CDR3 has 13 residues.

The J gene is TRBJ1-2, the V gene TRBV2; D unresolved. The V and J ends lost 4 bases and 2 bases respectively, with 11 bases between them. CDR1 SNHLY and CDR2 FYNNEI come from the germline V gene. The CDR3 length is 14 residues. The DNA of the CDR3 is TGTGCCAGCAGTGTTTCGGGAAAAAACTATGGCTACACCTTC. This gives the protein CASSVSGKNYGYTF.

The chain carries TRBV19 and TRBJ2-3; 9 positions agree with TRBD2. Germline CDR1 and CDR2: LNHDA and SQIVND (reference sequence). Trimming removed 0 bases from V and 5 bases from J; junction bases left unmatched: 6. The CDR3 length is 16 residues. This CDR3 reads CASSIDAGGPGDTQYF. CDR3 bases: TGTGCCAGTAGTATAGATGCGGGAGGGCCGGGAGATACGCAGTATTTT. Looking up the rest from reference TRBV19 and TRBJ2-3 gives the full variable domain: DGGITQSPKYLFRKEGQNVTLSCEQNLNHDAMYWYRQDPGQGLRLIYYSQIVNDFQKGDIAEGYSVSREKKESFPLTVTSAQKNPTAFYLCASSIDAGGPGDTQYFGPGTRLTVL.

The rearrangement joins TRBV19 to TRBJ2-3; tentative D call: TRBD2 (5 bases). Germline CDR1 and CDR2: LNHDA and SQIVND (reference sequence). V was pared by 4 bases and J by 2 bases, with 19 bases between. The CDR3 loop spans 17 amino acids. CDR3 sequence reads: CASSTRVSWRSTDTQYF. CDR3 coding DNA: TGTGCCAGTAGTACCCGTGTGAGTTGGAGGTCCACAGATACGCAGTATTTT. Combining the CDR3 with reference TRBV19 and TRBJ2-3 gives the whole variable domain DGGITQSPKYLFRKEGQNVTLSCEQNLNHDAMYWYRQDPGQGLRLIYYSQIVNDFQKGDIAEGYSVSREKKESFPLTVTSAQKNPTAFYLCASSTRVSWRSTDTQYFGPGTRLTVL.

The chain carries TRBV20-1 and TRBJ2-7; the match to TRBD1 covers 7 bases. The CDR3 loop spans 11 amino acids. The germline CDR1 and CDR2 sequences are DFQATT and SNEGSKA (reference sequence). The V segment lost 6 bases and the J segment 2 bases; nucleotides outside the gene matches: 1. The CDR3 sequence: CSAGTAYEQYF. CDR3 nucleotide sequence: TGCAGTGCCGGGACAGCCTACGAGCAGTACTTC.

V and J are TRBV6-6 and TRBJ1-3; tentative D call: TRBD1 (5 bases). Germline CDR1 reads MNHNY; CDR2 reads SVGAGI (reference sequence). The germline V and J ends were trimmed by 6 bases and 4 bases, with 13 bases remaining between them. The CDR3 covers 14 residues. The CDR3 loop reads CASSPGHEGNTIYF. The DNA for the CDR3 is TGTGCCAGCAGCCCCGGACACGAGGGAAACACCATATATTTT.

In this sample, this clone turned up a few times. This chain uses TRBV10-3 with TRBJ2-7, with D maybe TRBD1 (6 bases). Per the germline V gene, CDR1 is ENHRY and CDR2 is SYGVKD. This CDR3 contains 14 residues. V shed 6 bases and J shed 2 bases, with 14 bases lying between them. The CDR3 protein is CAISRTGQTYEQYF. The CDR3, as DNA: TGTGCCATCAGCCGAACGGGACAAACCTACGAGCAGTACTTC.

This chain uses TRBV9 with TRBJ1-5; the match to TRBD1 covers 7 bases. The CDR3 covers 16 residues. The junction had 5 bases not matched to a gene; V was cut back by 0 bases and J by 2 bases. The V gene's germline CDR1 is SGDLS and CDR2 YYNGEE. DNA for the CDR3: TGTGCCAGCAGCGTAGGAGGGACAGAAGGCAATCAGCCCCAGCATTTT. This encodes CASSVGGTEGNQPQHF. The variable domain in full, completed from reference TRBV9 and TRBJ1-5, reads DSGVTQTPKHLITATGQRVTLRCSPRSGDLSVYWYQQSLDQGLQFLIQYYNGEERAKGNILERFSAQQFPDLHSELNLSSLELGDSALYFCASSVGGTEGNQPQHFGDGTRLSIL.

The chain links TRBV27 to TRBJ2-7, with 8 bases identical to TRBD1. The length of the CDR3 is 14 residues. With V trimmed by 8 bases and J by 0 bases, 6 bases remained unmatched. Germline CDR1 is MNHEY and CDR2 is SMNVEV (reference sequence). The CDR3 protein is CASGRGQDSYEQYF. CDR3 bases: TGTGCCAGCGGCCGGGGACAGGACTCCTACGAGCAGTACTTC.

The V call is TRBV11-2, the J call TRBJ2-7, with D possibly matching TRBD2 (5 bases). Germline CDR1 SGHAT, CDR2 FQNNGV. CDR3 length equals 19 residues. Trimming shortened V by 5 bases and J by 0 bases, and 26 bases separated the two germline ends. The CDR3 sequence is CASSPSIGSASGLSYEQYF. Here the CDR3 DNA reads TGTGCCAGCAGCCCTTCCATCGGTAGCGCCTCGGGCCTCTCCTACGAGCAGTACTTC.

This clone was recorded a few times. The J gene is TRBJ1-5, the V gene TRBV4-1; D might be TRBD1 (5 bases). Germline V gives CDR1 MGHRA, CDR2 YSYEKL. The CDR3 is 14 amino acids. V was pared by 3 bases and J by 6 bases, with 12 bases between. The CDR3 DNA is TGCGCCAGCAGCCAGTTAGGGGAGGGTCAGCCCCAGCATTTT. Amino acid sequence: CASSQLGEGQPQHF.

The chain carries TRBV27 and TRBJ2-7, with 16 positions matching TRBD2. Germline assignment: CDR1 MNHEY and CDR2 SMNVEV (reference sequence). V gave up 2 bases and J gave up 7 bases; unmatched junction bases: 8. This CDR3 is 17 amino acids long. The CDR3 coding sequence is TGTGCCAGCAGTTTAAGGGGGACTAGCGGGAGGGGGAAGGAGCAGTACTTC. This codes for CASSLRGTSGRGKEQYF.

The gene calls are TRBV6-5 and TRBJ2-7; TRBD1 agrees at 8 bases. V lost 6 bases, J lost 7 bases, and 14 bases stayed unmatched. The CDR3 is 15 residues long. Per germline, CDR1 MNHEY and CDR2 SVGAGI. The CDR3 sequence is CASSNPGQGAGEQYF. CDR3 coding DNA: TGTGCCAGCAGCAATCCTGGGCAGGGGGCGGGGGAGCAGTACTTC.

The J gene is TRBJ2-2, the V gene TRBV7-6; tentative D call: TRBD1 (6 bases). V lost 7 bases to trimming and J lost 4 bases, with 19 bases between them. This CDR3 spans 16 amino acids. The germline V gene encodes CDR1 SGHVS and CDR2 FNYEAQ. In DNA, the CDR3 is TGTGCCAGCACCGCAATAGGACAGTCGGGCACCGGGGAGCTGTTTTTT. Amino acid sequence: CASTAIGQSGTGELFF.

The gene calls are TRBV25-1 and TRBJ1-1; TRBD1 might be the D (6 bases). This CDR3 comprises 13 residues. The ends were cut back, 4 bases at V and 9 bases at J, with 15 bases in the middle. Germline CDR1 is MGHDK and CDR2 is SYGVNS. The CDR3 region is CASSVPGQPKAFF. CDR3 bases: TGTGCCAGCAGTGTTCCAGGACAGCCAAAAGCTTTCTTT.

The rearrangement links TRBV2 to TRBJ1-3; TRBD1 is a possible D gene (6 bases). Looked up from germline, CDR1 is SNHLY and CDR2 is FYNNEI. The CDR3 runs to 14 residues. V was cut by 11 bases and J by 0 bases, with 14 bases left in between. This chain's CDR3 is CASTGGYSGNTIYF. The CDR3 DNA reads TGTGCCTCGACGGGGGGCTACTCTGGAAACACCATATATTTT.

The J gene is TRBJ1-5, the V gene TRBV24-1; the D gene is possibly TRBD1 (5 bases). This CDR3 region has 15 residues. V shed 9 bases and J shed 4 bases, with 18 bases lying between them. Germline V lookup: CDR1 KGHDR, CDR2 SFDVKD. CDR3: CATSRGGVKNQPQHF. The CDR3 coding sequence is TGTGCCACCTCCCGGGGGGGGGTGAAAAATCAGCCCCAGCATTTT.